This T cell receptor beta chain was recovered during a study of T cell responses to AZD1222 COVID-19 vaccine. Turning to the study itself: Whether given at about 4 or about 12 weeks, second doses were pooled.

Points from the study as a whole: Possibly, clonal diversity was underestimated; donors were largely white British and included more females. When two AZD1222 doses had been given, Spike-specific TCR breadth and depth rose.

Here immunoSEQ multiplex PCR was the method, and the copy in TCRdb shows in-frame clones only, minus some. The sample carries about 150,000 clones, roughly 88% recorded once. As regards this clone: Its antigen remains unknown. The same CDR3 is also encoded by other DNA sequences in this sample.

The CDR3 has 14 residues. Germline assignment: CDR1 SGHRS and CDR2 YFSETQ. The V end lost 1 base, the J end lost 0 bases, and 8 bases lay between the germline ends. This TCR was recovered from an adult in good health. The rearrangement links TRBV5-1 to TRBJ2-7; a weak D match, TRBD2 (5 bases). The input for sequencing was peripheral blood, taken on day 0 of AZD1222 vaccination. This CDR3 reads CASSLSGSSYEQYF. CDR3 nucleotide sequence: TGCGCCAGCAGCTTGAGCGGTAGCTCCTACGAGCAGTACTTC. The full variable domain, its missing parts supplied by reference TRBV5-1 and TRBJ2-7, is KAGVTQTPRYLIKTRGQQVTLSCSPISGHRSVSWYQQTPGQGLQFLFEYFSETQRNKGNFPGRFSGRQFSNSRSEMNVSTLELGDSALYLCASSLSGSSYEQYFGPGTRLTVT.